Below, 10 T cell receptor beta chains from the same sample are listed, as sequenced in a study of blood T cell repertoires in COVID-19. The table came from immunoSEQ multiplex PCR; TCRdb's copy has only in-frame clones and leaves some out. The sample holds about 160,000 clones, approximately 88% seen once. The sequenced sample was peripheral blood. All receptors derive from an elderly woman with active or convalescent COVID-19.

V usage is TRBV11-2 and J usage is TRBJ1-4; D is unclear. The V and J ends lost 1 base and 5 bases respectively, with 14 bases between them. This CDR3 region has 16 residues. Per the germline V gene, CDR1 is SGHAT and CDR2 is FQNNGV. The CDR3 coding sequence is TGTGCCAGCAGCTTAGGTCAGTCCCCCACAAATGAAAAACTGTTTTTT. Its protein product is CASSLGQSPTNEKLFF.

This chain joins TRBV4-1 and TRBJ2-3, with a tentative D call TRBD2 (5 bases). The germline V gene has CDR1 MGHRA and CDR2 YSYEKL. V lost 7 bases and J 6 bases, leaving 20 bases between the germline ends. There are 15 residues in the CDR3. The CDR3 spells CASMEDGIGYDTQYF. The CDR3 nucleotides read TGCGCCAGCATGGAAGACGGGATCGGGTATGATACGCAGTATTTT.

This clone has a single count. The genes are TRBV4-3 and TRBJ2-7; maybe TRBD2 (6 bases). There are 14 residues in the CDR3. Germline CDR1 LGHNA, CDR2 YSLEER. Trimming took 4 bases from V and 5 from J, leaving 15 bases between them. The CDR3: CASSPVGGSDEQYF. The CDR3 nucleotides read TGCGCCAGCAGCCCCGTCGGGGGATCGGACGAGCAGTACTTC.

This chain joins TRBV19 and TRBJ1-4, with TRBD1 identical over 7 bases. In germline, CDR1 is LNHDA, CDR2 SQIVND (reference sequence). The CDR3 has 15 residues. Unmatched junction bases numbered 6, after V lost 4 bases and J lost 4 bases. The chain's CDR3 is CASSRGDRNNEKLFF. For the CDR3, the DNA is TGTGCCAGTAGTAGAGGGGACAGAAATAATGAAAAACTGTTTTTT. The full variable domain, rest sourced from reference TRBV19 and TRBJ1-4, is DGGITQSPKYLFRKEGQNVTLSCEQNLNHDAMYWYRQDPGQGLRLIYYSQIVNDFQKGDIAEGYSVSREKKESFPLTVTSAQKNPTAFYLCASSRGDRNNEKLFFGSGTQLSVL.

The chain uses TRBV6-5 and TRBJ1-1; 8 bases line up with TRBD1. V lost 4 bases, J lost 3 bases, and 10 bases stayed unmatched. The length of the CDR3 is 16 residues. CDR1 is MNHEY, CDR2 SVGAGI, per germline. The CDR3 bases are TGTGCCAGCAGTTCCAGGGGGCGGGCAGGACACACTGAAGCTTTCTTT. Protein product: CASSSRGRAGHTEAFF.

The chain is built from TRBV14 and TRBJ1-6, with D tentatively TRBD1 (5 bases). The ends were cut back, 1 base at V and 9 bases at J, with 16 bases in the middle. Germline CDR1 SGHDN, CDR2 FVKESK. The CDR3 runs 16 residues. Written as DNA, the CDR3 is TGTGCCAGCAGCCAAGGGGGCCAGCCGGCGGCTTCACCCCTCCACTTT. As protein: CASSQGGQPAASPLHF.

J is TRBJ2-7 and V is TRBV19; 9 bases are a match to TRBD1. CDR1 is LNHDA and CDR2 is SQIVND in the germline V gene (reference sequence). With 5 bases clipped from V and 3 bases from J, the junction kept 11 bases outside the gene matches. The length of the CDR3 is 16 residues. This CDR3 is CASSPPSGTGSYEQYF. Here the CDR3 DNA reads TGTGCCAGTAGTCCACCCTCCGGGACAGGGAGCTACGAGCAGTACTTC.

This rearrangement joins TRBV5-6 to TRBJ2-5; 8 nucleotides match TRBD1. V lost 0 bases and J lost 4; bases outside the gene matches: 5. CDR1 is SGHDT, CDR2 YYEEEE, per germline. The CDR3 has 15 residues. The CDR3 reads CASSLVDRGAETQYF. The DNA of the CDR3 is TGTGCCAGCAGCTTGGTCGACAGGGGAGCAGAGACCCAGTACTTC.

This chain joins TRBV10-3 and TRBJ1-1; D call uncertain. V was trimmed by 3 bases and J by 1 base, leaving 6 bases between them. This CDR3 comprises 13 residues. In germline, CDR1 is ENHRY, CDR2 SYGVKD. DNA of the CDR3: TGTGCCATCAGTGAACGGGAGAACACTGAAGCTTTCTTT. Translating gives CAISERENTEAFF.

This sequence joins TRBV18 and TRBJ1-1, with 7 positions matching TRBD1. The germline gives CDR1 KGHSH, CDR2 LQKENI. V gave up 5 bases and J gave up 1 base; unmatched junction bases: 4. The CDR3 sequence is 14 residues long. CDR3 nucleotide sequence: TGTGCCAGCTCATCGGGACAGTCGAACACTGAAGCTTTCTTT. This codes for CASSSGQSNTEAFF.